This is a list of T cell receptor beta chains from one sample in a study of untreated major depressive disorder. Only in-frame clones appear in the TCRdb table, and some are missing; sequencing was by immunoSEQ multiplex PCR. The sample has roughly 22,000 clones; 89% are singletons. The source material was CD4+ T cells from PBMCs. The source is a woman between 35 and 50 years old in good health. Both conserved end residues are part of each CDR3. D genes are given only for firm matches. The listing skips clone size in some rows; elsewhere it reads once, few, many or a size class.

V gene	J gene	D gene	clone size	CDR3 DNA	CDR3 protein
TRBV19	TRBJ1-2	.	.	TGTGCCAGTCAGACCCGGGACTATGGCTACACCTTC	CASQTRDYGYTF
TRBV5-4	TRBJ2-7	.	.	TGTGCCAGCAGCTTGCGGGCAGGGTTAACCTACGAGCAGTACTTC	CASSLRAGLTYEQYF
TRBV7-8	TRBJ1-2	.	few	TGTGCCAGCAGCCCTCGTCGGGACGCAATTTATGGCTACACCTTC	CASSPRRDAIYGYTF
TRBV18	TRBJ2-1	TRBD2	.	TGTGCCAGCTCACCCCTAGCGGGGGGGCGCGGTGAGCAGTTCTTC	CASSPLAGGRGEQFF
TRBV5-1	TRBJ2-6	.	.	TGCGCCAGCACACAGGATTCTGGGGCCAACGTCCTGACTTTC	CASTQDSGANVLTF
TRBV4-2	TRBJ2-3	.	.	TGTGCCAGCAGCCAAGCGGGAGATACGCAGTATTTT	CASSQAGDTQYF
TRBV7-2	TRBJ2-7	TRBD2	.	TGTGCCAGCAGCTTTAGCGGGAGGTCGGGAGAGCAGTACTTC	CASSFSGRSGEQYF
TRBV5-1	TRBJ1-3	.	.	TGCGCCAGCAGCTTACAGGAGAGCGCTGGAAACACCATATATTTT	CASSLQESAGNTIYF
TRBV6-1	TRBJ2-3	TRBD2	.	TGTGCCAGCGGGTTGTTGGGGAGGGTCACAGATACGCAGTATTTT	CASGLLGRVTDTQYF
TRBV4-1	TRBJ1-6	TRBD1	.	TGCGCCAGCAGCCAGACCGGGACAGGGAACTCACCCCTCCACTTT	CASSQTGTGNSPLHF
TRBV5-6	TRBJ1-1	TRBD1	.	TGTGCCAGCAGCCCGGACAGGGTAGGTTGGGGCACTGAAGCTTTCTTT	CASSPDRVGWGTEAFF
TRBV5-6	TRBJ1-2	.	few	TGTGCCAGCACCTTGACAGAGACTTATGGCTACACCTTC	CASTLTETYGYTF
TRBV15	TRBJ2-5	TRBD2	.	TGTGCCACCAGCAGAGCTGCGGGAGTCTTAGAGACCCAGTACTTC	CATSRAAGVLETQYF
TRBV7-2	TRBJ1-5	.	.	TGTGCCAGCAGCTTAGTGAAGGGGAATCAGCCCCAGCATTTT	CASSLVKGNQPQHF
TRBV13	TRBJ1-2	TRBD1	.	TGTGCCAGCAGCCCCATCATGACAGGGGAGAATGGCTACACCTTC	CASSPIMTGENGYTF
TRBV7-2	TRBJ1-5	.	.	TGTGCCAGCAGTAAAGGGGCAAATAGCAATCAGCCCCAGCATTTT	CASSKGANSNQPQHF
TRBV5-6	TRBJ2-2	.	once	TGTGCCAGCAGCTTGGTAGGGGGGGTCACCGGGGAGCTGTTTTTT	CASSLVGGVTGELFF
TRBV18	TRBJ1-2	.	.	TGTGCCAGCTCACCCCGAGGGGATTGGGGTGGTGACTATGGCTACACCTTC	CASSPRGDWGGDYGYTF
TRBV12-5	TRBJ2-7	TRBD1	.	TGTGCTAGTGGTTTGACAGGGGAAAAGCAGTACTTC	CASGLTGEKQYF
TRBV29-1	TRBJ2-5	TRBD2	.	TGCAGTGGACGACGCGGGGGGGAGACCCAGTACTTC	CSGRRGGETQYF
TRBV6-1	TRBJ1-2	.	.	TGTGCCAGTGGGGCCCTGGGCGCCGCTAACTATGGCTACACCTTC	CASGALGAANYGYTF
TRBV19	TRBJ1-5	.	.	TGTGCCAGTAGTTCGGGGGAAGGGAGTCAGCCCCAGCATTTT	CASSSGEGSQPQHF
TRBV6-5	TRBJ2-7	.	.	TGTGCCAGCAGGGTCAATCAGTTCTACGAGCAGTACTTC	CASRVNQFYEQYF
TRBV4-2	TRBJ2-7	.	.	TGTGCCAGCAGCCATCAGCTAGCCGATGAGCAGTACTTC	CASSHQLADEQYF
TRBV5-6	TRBJ2-7	TRBD2	.	TGTGCCAGCGAAAATTGGGCTAGCGGGTCCTACGAGCAGTACTTC	CASENWASGSYEQYF